This entry lists 17 T cell receptor beta chains sequenced from one sample in a study of blood T cell repertoires in COVID-19. Profiled with immunoSEQ multiplex PCR; TCRdb holds only in-frame clones, not every one. The repertoire includes about 220,000 clones, 82% of them detected once, and 3% to 4% sits in the top ten. The sequencing input was PBMCs or T cells enriched from blood (not recorded which). These receptors were taken from a woman aged 60-70 years who had recovered from COVID-19.

The chain couples TRBV5-1 to TRBJ1-1, with D hard to call. The CDR3 is made up of 16 amino acids. V was pared by 1 base and J by 4 bases, with 17 bases between. CDR1 is SGHRS and CDR2 is YFSETQ in the germline V gene. For the CDR3, the DNA is TGCGCCAGCAGCTTGAAGGTGGGTGGTGAGGGCACTGAAGCTTTCTTT. Its translation: CASSLKVGGEGTEAFF.

The rearrangement joins TRBV6-5 to TRBJ1-5, with no clear D. The CDR3 covers 13 residues. V was pared by 2 bases and J by 4 bases, with 6 bases between. Germline values: CDR1 MNHEY, CDR2 SVGAGI. This CDR3 reads CASSYGINQPQHF. CDR3 in DNA: TGTGCCAGCAGTTACGGCATTAATCAGCCCCAGCATTTT.

CDR3 region: CASSEDGGNAFF. For the CDR3, the DNA is TGTGCCAGCAGTGAAGACGGGGGAAATGCTTTCTTT. V gene TRBV6-1 combines with J gene TRBJ1-1, with D possibly matching TRBD1 (5 bases). The CDR3 length is 12 residues. The V gene lost 1 base and the J gene lost 11 bases, with 11 bases spanning the gap. Germline assignment: CDR1 MNHNS and CDR2 SASEGT.

V and J are TRBV19 and TRBJ2-7, with TRBD1 identical over 7 bases. Trimming removed 3 bases from V and 9 bases from J; junction bases left unmatched: 8. The germline CDR1 and CDR2 sequences are LNHDA and SQIVND (reference sequence). The CDR3 contains 13 residues. CDR3 coding DNA: TGTGCCAGTAGTATTTCACAGGGGATCATGCAGTACTTC. Translated, it gives CASSISQGIMQYF.

V is TRBV12-5 and J is TRBJ2-5, with 7 bases that match TRBD2. V shed 1 base and J 7 bases; nucleotides not matched to a gene: 9. This CDR3 is 15 amino acids long. The V gene's germline CDR1 is LGHNT and CDR2 FRNRAP. The CDR3 protein is CASGLERGGGLTQYF. The CDR3 coding sequence is TGTGCTAGTGGTTTGGAAAGGGGCGGGGGTTTGACCCAGTACTTC.

The V gene is TRBV6-5, the J gene TRBJ1-1; perhaps TRBD1 as D (5 bases). V was clipped by 2 bases and J by 0 bases, with 10 bases between them. From germline, CDR1 is MNHEY and CDR2 SVGAGI. The CDR3 length is 15 residues. This chain's CDR3 is CASSYGGTVNTEAFF. The CDR3 bases are TGTGCCAGCAGTTACGGGGGGACGGTGAACACTGAAGCTTTCTTT.

The V and J genes are TRBV5-1 and TRBJ1-6; possible D gene TRBD1, 5 bases. The CDR3 loop spans 17 amino acids. The V end was cut by 3 bases, the J end by 5 bases, with 18 bases between. Germline-derived CDR1 and CDR2 are SGHRS and YFSETQ. DNA of the CDR3: TGCGCCAGCAGCTCCCAGGCGGGGGTAGGGAATAATTCACCCCTCCACTTT. This translates into CASSSQAGVGNNSPLHF. The whole variable domain, filled in from reference TRBV5-1 and TRBJ1-6, reads KAGVTQTPRYLIKTRGQQVTLSCSPISGHRSVSWYQQTPGQGLQFLFEYFSETQRNKGNFPGRFSGRQFSNSRSEMNVSTLELGDSALYLCASSSQAGVGNNSPLHFGNGTRLTVT.

The CDR3 loop reads CASSLYGGASEQFF. CDR3 bases: TGTGCCAGCAGCTTATACGGGGGGGCCAGTGAGCAGTTCTTC. V gene TRBV11-2 combines with J gene TRBJ2-1; TRBD2 matches 8 bases. Germline-derived CDR1 and CDR2 are SGHAT and FQNNGV. J gave up 9 bases and V 2 bases, and 6 bases lay outside the gene matches. The CDR3 has 14 amino acids.

This clone was counted between two and nine times. This chain uses TRBV6-5 with TRBJ2-1; 8 bases match TRBD2. Germline trimming cut 8 bases from V and 5 bases from J; bases unmatched to any gene: 8. The CDR3 covers 14 residues. Germline V gene sequence: CDR1 MNHEY, CDR2 SVGAGI. In DNA, the CDR3 is TGTGCCAGCTTCCGCAGCGGGGGCAACAATGAGCAGTTCTTC. Residues: CASFRSGGNNEQFF.

This clone was seen many times. J is TRBJ2-7 and V is TRBV6-5, with 12 bases identical to TRBD2. In germline, CDR1 is MNHEY, CDR2 SVGAGI. Trimming removed 8 bases from V and 3 bases from J; junction bases left unmatched: 5. The CDR3 is 14 residues long. The CDR3 coding sequence is TGTGCCAGCGGCCGGACTAGCGGGAACTACGAGCAGTACTTC. Amino acid sequence: CASGRTSGNYEQYF.

In its sample, this clone was seen once. The genes are TRBV27 and TRBJ2-2, with 9 nucleotides matching TRBD1. There are 14 residues in the CDR3. Germline trimming cut 6 bases from V and 5 bases from J; bases unmatched to any gene: 4. Germline-derived CDR1 and CDR2 are MNHEY and SMNVEV (reference sequence). CDR3 residues: CASSGTGWTGELFF. The CDR3 nucleotides read TGTGCCAGCAGCGGGACAGGGTGGACCGGGGAGCTGTTTTTT.

The chain links TRBV14 to TRBJ2-7, with 7 bases fitting TRBD2. CDR3 size: 15 residues. Germline-derived CDR1 and CDR2 are SGHDN and FVKESK. The ends lost 2 bases at V and 2 bases at J; junction bases unmatched: 6. The CDR3 sequence: CASSQMGGSTYEQYF. CDR3 coding DNA: TGTGCCAGCAGCCAAATGGGGGGGTCGACCTACGAGCAGTACTTC.

The chain combines TRBV27 with TRBJ1-1, with D unclear. Germline V CDR1 and CDR2: MNHEY, SMNVEV (reference sequence). Trimming shortened V by 5 bases and J by 11 bases, and 18 bases separated the two germline ends. CDR3 size: 13 residues. This CDR3 is CASSRRDGDAAFF. The CDR3 bases are TGTGCCAGCAGTCGCCGCGACGGGGATGCGGCTTTCTTT.

V gene TRBV12-3 or TRBV12-4 combines with J gene TRBJ1-4, with TRBD1 identical over 9 bases. The CDR3 is 13 amino acids. V shed 6 bases and J 7 bases; nucleotides not matched to a gene: 3. In nucleotides, the CDR3 is TGTGCCAGCAGCCGACAGGGGGGTGAAAAACTGTTTTTT. Residues: CASSRQGGEKLFF.

The gene calls are TRBV4-1 and TRBJ1-1; 10 bases line up with TRBD1. Per germline, CDR1 MGHRA and CDR2 YSYEKL. The V and J ends lost 2 bases and 0 bases, in that order; junction bases with no gene match: 15. The CDR3 has 20 residues. The CDR3 region has the DNA TGCGCCAGCAGCCAATTTCCGGGACAGGGGTTTCCCGGCGTGAACACTGAAGCTTTCTTT. Its protein is CASSQFPGQGFPGVNTEAFF.

V usage is TRBV2 and J usage is TRBJ1-6; TRBD1 agrees at 9 bases. V shed 5 bases and J 9 bases; nucleotides not matched to a gene: 17. The CDR3 is 18 residues long. Germline-derived CDR1 and CDR2 are SNHLY and FYNNEI. The chain's CDR3 is CASSPGTGSNLWGSPLHF. For the CDR3, the DNA is TGTGCCAGCAGTCCCGGGACAGGGTCAAACCTATGGGGTTCACCCCTCCACTTT.

The chain recombines TRBV12-3 or TRBV12-4 with TRBJ1-1; 8 nucleotides align to TRBD1. V was clipped by 5 bases and J by 4 bases; unmatched bases: 3. The CDR3 length is 13 residues. For the CDR3, the DNA is TGTGCCAGCAGTAATACAGGGGGCACTGAAGCTTTCTTT. As protein: CASSNTGGTEAFF.